This TCR beta chain was captured by sequencing in a study of blood T cells in healthy people across ages. This clonotype was seen at least ten times. Trimming removed 5 bases from V and 2 bases from J; junction bases left unmatched: 2. Germline V lookup: CDR1 SGHAT, CDR2 FQDESV (reference sequence). The CDR3 is 13 amino acids. Next came a second PCR, run for about 6 to 11 cycles, which used a sample-barcoded 5' primer along with a J-beta primer mix. TCRdb reanalysed the 5' RACE reads using MiXCR and keeps one entry per CDR3 protein. Here the sample spans around 1.5 million distinct CDR3 sequences, around 59% being singletons.

The genes are TRBV11-1 and TRBJ2-7; 8 positions match TRBD2. The clonotype comes from a man younger than 30 in good health. The material sequenced was blood. The CDR3 DNA follows: TGTGCCAGCAGCCCCGGGAGGGCCTACGAGCAGTACTTC. Its protein product is CASSPGRAYEQYF.